This T cell receptor (beta chain) stems from a study of human T cells and chemical hapten exposure. The CDR3 is 15 residues long. Time point here: patch test 1, 2 weeks after DPC sensitization. Sample treatment: therapeutic diphenylcyclopropenone sensitization with weekly scalp DPC. Many counts were recorded for this clonotype. From the RACE reads, TCRdb called clonotypes with MiXCR, one entry per CDR3 protein. The sample shows about 60,000 distinct CDR3 sequences, 7% to 10% of them seen only once. The rearrangement uses TRBV21-1 and TRBJ1-6; the table's D call of TRBD1 was not tested on the DNA. TRBV21-1 is labeled a pseudogene. The receptor's source is a woman aged 40 to 50 with alopecia areata. Some clones in this sample may be carry-over from other donors' samples. The source was whole blood, collected in connection with sensitization to the hapten diphenylcyclopropenone (DPC). Here the CDR3 reads CASSILTGGESPLHF. CDR3 nucleotides: TGTGCCAGCAGCATATTGACAGGGGGCGAATCACCCCTCCACTTT.